This paragraph covers one T cell receptor (beta chain) sequence. Its antigen is currently unknown. This entry is derived from a study of OX40 agonist ivuxolimab in advanced cancers. About the study: A diagnosis of hepatocellular carcinoma, melanoma, renal cell or head and neck cancer was present in dose-escalation patients.

Study outcomes and limitations: At 0.1 to 3.0 mg/kg and by week 6, clonal expansion occurred in CD4+ and CD8+ blood T cells.

Assay used: immunoSEQ multiplex PCR; TCRdb lists only in-frame clones, some missing. The top ten hold about 24% of the sample, which has about 52,000 clones, 85% to 95% seen once. The V end was cut by 4 bases, the J end by 2 bases, with 9 bases between. The germline CDR1 and CDR2 sequences are SGHTA and FQGNSA. The CDR3 runs to 13 residues. Autoimmune disease history or systemic immunosuppression excluded patients. The starting material was CD4+ or CD8+ T cells sorted from blood, obtained in a trial of the OX40 agonist ivuxolimab. V and J are TRBV7-2 and TRBJ2-7; either TRBD1 or TRBD2 may fit D (5 bases each). This clonotype was sampled from an adult with an advanced solid tumor such as melanoma, head and neck, liver or kidney cancer. The CDR3 is CASSSRDAYEQYF. The CDR3 region has the DNA TGTGCCAGCAGCTCCCGGGACGCCTACGAGCAGTACTTC.